Below are 17 T cell receptor beta chains sequenced from a single sample in a study of blood T cell repertoires in COVID-19. Profiling relied on immunoSEQ multiplex PCR, and the TCRdb table lists in-frame clones only, not all of them. This table holds some 170,000 clones, over 80% found once. Material for sequencing was peripheral blood. These receptors all stem from a woman in her 70s with acute or convalescent COVID-19.

V is TRBV19 and J is TRBJ2-7; 9 nucleotides agree with TRBD1. The CDR3 consists of 15 residues. Trimming took 4 bases from V and 3 from J; bases not matched to a gene: 7. Germline CDR1 and CDR2: LNHDA and SQIVND (reference sequence). Written as DNA, the CDR3 is TGTGCCAGTAGTACTGGGACAGGGAAGGTCTACGAGCAGTACTTC. Translation: CASSTGTGKVYEQYF.

The J gene is TRBJ2-3, the V gene TRBV11-2; unclear D gene. CDR1 and CDR2 (germline): SGHAT, FQNNGV. The CDR3 is made up of 15 amino acids. Between the trimmed V and J ends, which lost 0 bases and 0 bases, there was a span of 7 bases. CDR3 sequence: CASSLEDWSTDTQYF. As DNA, the CDR3 is TGTGCCAGCAGCTTAGAAGACTGGAGCACAGATACGCAGTATTTT.

The V gene is TRBV19, the J gene TRBJ1-5; the match to TRBD1 covers 7 bases. The CDR3 extends over 15 amino acids. Germline V gene data show CDR1 as LNHDA and CDR2 as SQIVND (reference sequence). Trimming cost V 4 bases and J 9 bases; bases outside gene matches: 12. In DNA, the CDR3 is TGTGCCAGTAGTACCGACAGGGAATTTACGCGGCCCCAGCATTTT. It is translated as CASSTDREFTRPQHF. The full variable domain, in which reference TRBV19 and TRBJ1-5 provide the parts outside the CDR3, is DGGITQSPKYLFRKEGQNVTLSCEQNLNHDAMYWYRQDPGQGLRLIYYSQIVNDFQKGDIAEGYSVSREKKESFPLTVTSAQKNPTAFYLCASSTDREFTRPQHFGDGTRLSIL.

This clone was picked up a small number of times. The chain combines TRBV6-2 or TRBV6-3 with TRBJ2-7; 10 nucleotides align to TRBD2. The germline gives CDR1 MNHEY, CDR2 SVGEGT. The CDR3 loop spans 17 amino acids. Trimming at V came to 2 bases and at J to 3 bases, leaving 10 bases not matched to a gene. CDR3 loop: CASSYKVAGGGIYEQYF. The CDR3 nucleotides are TGTGCCAGCAGTTACAAGGTAGCGGGAGGAGGGATCTACGAGCAGTACTTC.

V and J are TRBV24-1 and TRBJ1-2; a possible D gene is TRBD1 (5 bases). Germline V lookup: CDR1 KGHDR, CDR2 SFDVKD. The CDR3 spans 14 residues. With 3 bases removed from V and 3 bases from J, the gap between germline ends came to 10 bases. The CDR3 is CATSDRGHYYGYTF. The CDR3, as DNA: TGTGCCACCAGTGATCGAGGACACTACTATGGCTACACCTTC.

The chain joins TRBV6-5 to TRBJ1-5; D is ambiguous. Germline CDR1 reads MNHEY; CDR2 reads SVGAGI. The V end lost 2 bases, the J end lost 1 base, and 9 bases lay between the germline ends. This CDR3 spans 15 amino acids. The CDR3, as DNA: TGTGCCAGCAGTTACGGGAGGAAGAGCAATCAGCCCCAGCATTTT. Amino acids: CASSYGRKSNQPQHF.

DNA of the CDR3: TGTGCCAGCAGGCTGGACAGGGCAGATACGCAGTATTTT. It is translated as CASRLDRADTQYF. This chain connects TRBV7-2 to TRBJ2-3; 8 bases are shared with TRBD1. Losses at the gene ends were 6 bases for V and 4 bases for J; bases not matched to a gene: 3. CDR3 length: 13 residues. CDR1 is SGHTA and CDR2 is FQGNSA in the germline V gene.

This chain uses TRBV4-3 with TRBJ1-1, with TRBD1 identical over 9 bases. J lost 12 bases, V lost 4 bases, and 12 bases had no gene match. This CDR3 region has 14 residues. Germline CDR1 and CDR2: LGHNA and YSLEER. CDR3 sequence (DNA): TGCGCCAGCAGCCGCACCGGGACAGGGCGGTTCTCTTTCTTT. Translated, it gives CASSRTGTGRFSFF.

The V call is TRBV2, the J call TRBJ2-3; 8 positions match TRBD1. The CDR3 is made up of 15 amino acids. V was pared by 5 bases and J by 2 bases, with 6 bases of the junction left unmatched. Germline lookup yields CDR1 SNHLY and CDR2 FYNNEI. The CDR3 region has the DNA TGTGCCAGCAGTCAGGACAGGGACAACACAGATACGCAGTATTTT. Protein product: CASSQDRDNTDTQYF.

This rearrangement joins TRBV12-3 or TRBV12-4 to TRBJ2-3; D unclear. This CDR3 is 13 amino acids long. Trimming shortened V by 6 bases and J by 3 bases, and 10 bases separated the two germline ends. The CDR3 coding sequence is TGTGCCAGCAGCGGGTTCTCAACAGATACGCAGTATTTT. Its protein product is CASSGFSTDTQYF.

The chain links TRBV27 to TRBJ1-5; 7 nucleotides match TRBD1. The V segment lost 5 bases and the J segment 0 bases; nucleotides outside the gene matches: 7. Germline values: CDR1 MNHEY, CDR2 SMNVEV (reference sequence). The CDR3 length is 16 residues. CDR3 loop: CASSVTGANSNQPQHF. DNA for the CDR3: TGTGCCAGCAGTGTAACAGGGGCGAATAGCAATCAGCCCCAGCATTTT.

This chain joins TRBV7-6 and TRBJ1-1, with 7 positions matching TRBD1. Germline V gene lookup returns CDR1 SGHVS and CDR2 FNYEAQ. V was clipped by 8 bases and J by 2 bases; unmatched bases: 5. CDR3 length: 13 residues. Here the CDR3 DNA reads TGTGCCAGCTCGGGACAGCCAAACACTGAAGCTTTCTTT. The encoded protein is CASSGQPNTEAFF.

J is TRBJ1-2 and V is TRBV10-3; D unclear. The CDR3 length is 14 residues. Germline V gene lookup returns CDR1 ENHRY and CDR2 SYGVKD. Between the trimmed V and J ends, which lost 0 bases and 4 bases, there was a span of 9 bases. The CDR3 sequence is CAISESPSSYGYTF. CDR3 DNA sequence: TGTGCCATCAGTGAGTCCCCCTCGAGCTATGGCTACACCTTC.

This clone appeared a few times. This chain joins TRBV29-1 and TRBJ2-7; 12 bases are shared with TRBD1. The germline V gene has CDR1 SQVTM and CDR2 ANQGSEA. The trim removed 4 bases at V and 6 bases at J, leaving 4 bases unmatched. CDR3 size: 13 residues. CDR3 sequence (DNA): TGCAGCGTTGCCCCGGGACAGGGGGCCGAGCAGTACTTC. Amino acid sequence: CSVAPGQGAEQYF.

The chain has TRBV24-1 and TRBJ2-7; TRBD2 might be the D (5 bases). In germline, CDR1 is KGHDR, CDR2 SFDVKD. The CDR3 is 15 amino acids. Trimming took off 9 bases at V and 0 bases at J, with 17 bases between the two ends. CDR3 sequence (DNA): TGTGCCACCTCAGTACTCGGGAAGGGCTCCTACGAGCAGTACTTC. Its protein product is CATSVLGKGSYEQYF.

This chain uses TRBV6-1 with TRBJ1-5; tentatively, D is TRBD1 (5 bases). Trimming pared 0 bases from V and 7 bases from J, leaving 7 bases between. Germline V gives CDR1 MNHNS, CDR2 SASEGT. There are 13 residues in the CDR3. The CDR3 nucleotides read TGTGCCAGCAGTGAAGCGCCAGGGCAGCCCCAGCATTTT. This encodes CASSEAPGQPQHF.

The chain is built from TRBV6-1 and TRBJ1-3, with 8 bases that match TRBD1. The CDR3 extends over 15 amino acids. J lost 7 bases, V lost 2 bases, and 7 bases had no gene match. Germline values: CDR1 MNHNS, CDR2 SASEGT. CDR3 sequence (DNA): TGTGCCAGCAGTGAAATGGACAGGGTGCGTAACACCATATATTTT. Residues: CASSEMDRVRNTIYF.